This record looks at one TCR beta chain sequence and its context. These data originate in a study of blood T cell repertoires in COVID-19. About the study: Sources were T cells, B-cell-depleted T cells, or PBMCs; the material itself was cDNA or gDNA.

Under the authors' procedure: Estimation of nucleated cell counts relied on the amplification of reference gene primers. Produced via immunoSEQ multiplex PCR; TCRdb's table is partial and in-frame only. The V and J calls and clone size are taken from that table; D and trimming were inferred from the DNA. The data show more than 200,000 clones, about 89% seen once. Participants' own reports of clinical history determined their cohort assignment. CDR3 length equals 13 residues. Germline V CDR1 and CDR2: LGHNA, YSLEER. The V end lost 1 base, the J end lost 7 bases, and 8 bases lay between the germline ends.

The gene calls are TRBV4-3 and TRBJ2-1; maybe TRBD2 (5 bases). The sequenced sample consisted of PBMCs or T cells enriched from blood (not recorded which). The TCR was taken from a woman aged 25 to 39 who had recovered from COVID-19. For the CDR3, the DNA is TGCGCCAGCAGCCAAGGGCGGGTTAATGAGCAGTTCTTC. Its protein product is CASSQGRVNEQFF.